The 15 T cell receptor beta chains below were found in one sample sequenced in a study of shared clonotypes between healthy human individuals. Sequencing was performed with immunoSEQ multiplex PCR; in TCRdb, only in-frame clones are kept and a portion is missing. The repertoire has about 1 million clones, about 80% of them found once; the top ten carry 1.4% to 1.5%. The sample comprised memory CD4+ T cells sorted from blood. Subset indicated: CD45RA-negative fraction. These receptors came from a young man in good health.

V is TRBV28 and J is TRBJ2-7; D call uncertain. V lost 6 bases to trimming and J lost 2 bases, with 11 bases between them. The CDR3 has 13 residues. CDR1 and CDR2 from the germline V gene are MDHEN and SYDVKM. Written as DNA, the CDR3 is TGTGCCAGCAGGGATACCTCCCCCTACGAGCAGTACTTC. Translation: CASRDTSPYEQYF.

This chain joins TRBV27 and TRBJ2-1, with 8 bases matching TRBD2. The V and J ends lost 6 bases and 4 bases, in that order; junction bases with no gene match: 14. Germline lookup yields CDR1 MNHEY and CDR2 SMNVEV (reference sequence). The CDR3 contains 17 residues. In DNA, the CDR3 is TGTGCCAGCAGCCTCCGAACTAGCGGATCCACATACAATGAGCAGTTCTTC. Translating it yields CASSLRTSGSTYNEQFF.

Comment on this clone: This sequence is one base from a far larger clone and is likely a read error. Other DNA sequences within the sample encode an identical CDR3. The CDR3 DNA follows: TGTGCCAGCAGTGAAGAGGGGGGCTATGGCTACACCTTC. It yields the protein CASSEEGGYGYTF. V usage is TRBV6-1 and J usage is TRBJ1-2, with D possibly matching TRBD1 (6 bases). The CDR3 is 13 residues long. V was trimmed by 1 base and J by 4 bases, leaving 7 bases between them. In germline, CDR1 is MNHNS, CDR2 SASEGT.

The chain uses TRBV10-1 and TRBJ2-5; D gene uncertain. Germline CDR1 reads WNHNN; CDR2 reads SYGVQD (reference sequence). V lost 2 bases to trimming and J lost 2 bases, with 9 bases between them. CDR3 length: 14 amino acids. The CDR3 sequence is CASSETGPQETQYF. The CDR3 DNA reads as TGCGCCAGCAGTGAGACTGGGCCGCAAGAGACCCAGTACTTC.

This clone was detected a few times. The chain recombines TRBV4-3 with TRBJ2-1, with 7 bases identical to TRBD2. Germline assignment: CDR1 LGHNA and CDR2 YSLEER. The CDR3 runs 14 residues. V lost 4 bases and J lost 1; bases outside the gene matches: 1. The CDR3: CASSRAGSYNEQFF. The CDR3 coding sequence is TGCGCCAGCAGCCGAGCGGGGTCCTACAATGAGCAGTTCTTC.

The chain has TRBV10-3 and TRBJ2-3; no clear D. V was trimmed by 10 bases and J by 0 bases, leaving 17 bases between them. CDR3 size: 15 residues. Germline CDR1 ENHRY, CDR2 SYGVKD. CDR3: CASLSREPSTDTQYF. CDR3 nucleotide sequence: TGTGCCAGCCTCTCTAGAGAACCTAGCACAGATACGCAGTATTTT.

With respect to this clone: Other DNA variants within this sample encode the same CDR3. The V gene is TRBV28, the J gene TRBJ1-1; D may be TRBD1 (5 bases). The V gene's germline CDR1 is MDHEN and CDR2 SYDVKM. The CDR3 covers 16 residues. Trimming cost V 6 bases and J 1 base, with 18 bases left between them. The CDR3 bases are TGTGCCAGCAGCAAGGGCAAATGGCAGGGGAACACTGAAGCTTTCTTT. Its translation: CASSKGKWQGNTEAFF.

This clone was seen ten or more times. The chain is built from TRBV18 and TRBJ2-6; 10 bases line up with TRBD1. Germline trimming cut 5 bases from V and 2 bases from J; bases unmatched to any gene: 3. This CDR3 region has 16 residues. Germline assignment: CDR1 KGHSH and CDR2 LQKENI. The CDR3 sequence: CASSAGQGPGANVLTF. The CDR3 DNA is TGTGCCAGCTCAGCGGGACAGGGGCCTGGGGCCAACGTCCTGACTTTC.

A word on this clone: The sample carries other DNA sequences with the same CDR3. The CDR3 reads CAWSVGGSNQPQHF. For the CDR3, the DNA is TGTGCCTGGAGTGTAGGGGGTAGCAATCAGCCCCAGCATTTT. The rearrangement joins TRBV30 to TRBJ1-5, with D possibly matching TRBD1 (6 bases). V lost 0 bases and J 0 bases, leaving 6 bases between the germline ends. This CDR3 contains 14 residues. Germline CDR1 and CDR2: GTSNPN and SVGIG (reference sequence).

This clone was counted only a few times. The chain joins TRBV30 to TRBJ1-1, with TRBD1 as a possible D gene (5 bases). The ends were cut back, 0 bases at V and 1 base at J, with 9 bases in the middle. CDR1 and CDR2 from the germline V gene are GTSNPN and SVGIG (reference sequence). The CDR3 covers 14 residues. The CDR3 region has the DNA TGTGCCTGGAGTGTACTAGGACAGAACACTGAAGCTTTCTTT. Its translation is CAWSVLGQNTEAFF.

In nucleotides, the CDR3 is TGTGCCAGCAGCGCCAGGGGCCAAGGGGGCTACACCTTC. Its translation is CASSARGQGGYTF. The gene calls are TRBV5-8 and TRBJ1-2; D possibly corresponds to TRBD1 (6 bases). The CDR3 is 13 residues long. Germline loops: CDR1 SGHTS, CDR2 YDEGEE. V lost 4 bases, J lost 8 bases, and 15 bases lay in between.

V gene TRBV27 combines with J gene TRBJ2-2, with D possibly matching TRBD1 (6 bases). CDR3 length: 15 amino acids. CDR1 MNHEY and CDR2 SMNVEV come from the germline V gene (reference sequence). Trimming took 6 bases from V and 1 from J, leaving 12 bases between them. The CDR3 loop is CASSLRQVNTGELFF. The CDR3 DNA follows: TGTGCCAGCAGCCTAAGACAGGTGAACACCGGGGAGCTGTTTTTT.

The V call is TRBV7-9, the J call TRBJ1-1, with 9 bases matching TRBD1. V was clipped by 6 bases and J by 1 base; unmatched bases: 3. This CDR3 contains 14 residues. Germline CDR1 and CDR2: SEHNR and FQNEAQ (reference sequence). For the CDR3, the DNA is TGTGCCAGCAGACAGGGGGCGGAGAACACTGAAGCTTTCTTT. This gives the protein CASRQGAENTEAFF.

This chain connects TRBV6-5 to TRBJ1-1; TRBD1 agrees at 10 bases. Germline values: CDR1 MNHEY, CDR2 SVGAGI. CDR3 length: 14 amino acids. V lost 0 bases and J lost 11; bases outside the gene matches: 6. The CDR3 DNA sequence: TGTGCCAGCAGTTACTCACTGACAGGGGGCAATGCTTTCTTT. Its protein product is CASSYSLTGGNAFF.

The chain couples TRBV10-3 to TRBJ2-7; 7 bases match TRBD2. CDR3 length: 12 amino acids. The V gene end was trimmed by 7 bases and the J gene end by 5 bases; junction bases not matched to a gene: 5. The germline CDR1 and CDR2 sequences are ENHRY and SYGVKD. The CDR3 reads CAITASGHEQYF. CDR3 DNA sequence: TGTGCCATCACCGCTAGCGGCCACGAGCAGTACTTC.